The 17 T cell receptor beta chains in this list originate from one sample, sequenced in a study of T cell repertoires in ileal Crohn's disease. Time point meaning: neoterminal ileum biopsy at postoperative endoscopy, about 6 months after surgery. The data were produced by immunoSEQ multiplex PCR, yet TCRdb's version contains in-frame clones alone and is incomplete. The sample records over 10,000 clones, 60% to 70% being singletons. Sequenced input: ileal tissue. These receptor sequences come from an adult with Crohn's disease.

This clone showed up just a few times. The rearrangement links TRBV11-2 to TRBJ1-4; 7 bases line up with TRBD1. The J segment lost 0 bases and the V segment lost 3 bases, leaving 1 base of the junction unmatched. The CDR3 has 15 amino acids. Germline V gene data show CDR1 as SGHAT and CDR2 as FQNNGV. In DNA, the CDR3 is TGTGCCAGCAGCTTTGGGACAGCAACTAATGAAAAACTGTTTTTT. Amino acids: CASSFGTATNEKLFF. Complete variable domain (other parts from reference TRBV11-2 and TRBJ1-4): EAGVAQSPRYKIIEKRQSVAFWCNPISGHATLYWYQQILGQGPKLLIQFQNNGVVDDSQLPKDRFSAERLKGVDSTLKIQPAKLEDSAVYLCASSFGTATNEKLFFGSGTQLSVL.

This clone was observed a few times. The J gene is TRBJ2-7, the V gene TRBV6-1, with 8 bases that match TRBD1. Per germline, CDR1 MNHNS and CDR2 SASEGT. The V and J ends lost 9 bases and 4 bases, in that order; junction bases with no gene match: 14. CDR3 length: 15 amino acids. The CDR3 region is CASQYRDRSHYEQYF. CDR3 bases: TGTGCCAGTCAGTACCGGGACAGGTCCCATTACGAGCAGTACTTC.

The rearrangement uses TRBV29-1 and TRBJ1-1, with D possibly TRBD1 on 5 matching bases. The CDR3 runs to 14 residues. Germline CDR1 reads SQVTM; CDR2 reads ANQGSEA. Between the trimmed V and J ends, which lost 4 bases and 5 bases, there was a span of 17 bases. CDR3 region: CSVVGAFAGTEAFF. CDR3 nucleotide sequence: TGCAGCGTTGTTGGGGCGTTTGCAGGGACTGAAGCTTTCTTT.

The chain joins TRBV5-1 to TRBJ2-1, with TRBD1 matching over 7 bases. The germline V gene encodes CDR1 SGHRS and CDR2 YFSETQ. The junction had 5 bases not matched to a gene; V was cut back by 4 bases and J by 4 bases. There are 14 residues in the CDR3. Here the CDR3 DNA reads TGCGCCAGCAGCCCTGGGACAGATTACAATGAGCAGTTCTTC. This sequence encodes CASSPGTDYNEQFF. The full variable domain, its missing parts supplied by reference TRBV5-1 and TRBJ2-1, is KAGVTQTPRYLIKTRGQQVTLSCSPISGHRSVSWYQQTPGQGLQFLFEYFSETQRNKGNFPGRFSGRQFSNSRSEMNVSTLELGDSALYLCASSPGTDYNEQFFGPGTRLTVL.

The rearrangement uses TRBV6-6 and TRBJ1-3; TRBD1 matches 7 bases. This CDR3 has 16 amino acids. Germline CDR1 is MNHNY and CDR2 is SVGAGI (reference sequence). J lost 4 bases, V lost 4 bases, and 10 bases had no gene match. This CDR3 reads CASSSRQGASGNTIYF. The CDR3 region has the DNA TGTGCCAGCAGTTCCCGACAGGGAGCTTCAGGAAACACCATATATTTT.

On this clone itself: Germline and junction disagree at one end, which may indicate a read error. This chain joins TRBV7-8 and TRBJ2-5; weak D call: TRBD1 (6 bases). CDR1 and CDR2 from the germline V gene are SGHVS and FQNEAQ. This CDR3 is 18 amino acids long. CDR3 residues: CASSLGVMGPRGQETQYF. CDR3 nucleotides: TGTGCCAGCAGTTTAGGAGTTATGGGGCCCAGGGGCCAAGAGACCCAGTACTTC.

The V and J genes are TRBV2 and TRBJ1-5, with D tentatively TRBD1 (6 bases). The V gene lost 3 bases and the J gene lost 4 bases, with 10 bases spanning the gap. Germline V gene data show CDR1 as SNHLY and CDR2 as FYNNEI. CDR3 size: 14 residues. In DNA, the CDR3 is TGTGCCAGCAGTGACAGGGGCCTAAATCAGCCCCAGCATTTT. This translates into CASSDRGLNQPQHF. The full variable domain, in which reference TRBV2 and TRBJ1-5 provide the parts outside the CDR3, is EPEVTQTPSHQVTQMGQEVILRCVPISNHLYFYWYRQILGQKVEFLVSFYNNEISEKSEIFDDQFSVERPDGSNFTLKIRSTKLEDSAMYFCASSDRGLNQPQHFGDGTRLSIL.

This rearrangement joins TRBV9 to TRBJ2-1; 8 positions match TRBD2. V lost 3 bases, J lost 7 bases, and 12 bases stayed unmatched. Germline CDR1 is SGDLS and CDR2 is YYNGEE. The CDR3 runs 16 residues. The CDR3 here is CASSEVAGWEENEQFF. The CDR3 nucleotides are TGTGCCAGCAGCGAGGTAGCGGGGTGGGAAGAAAATGAGCAGTTCTTC.

This chain connects TRBV6-4 to TRBJ2-2; D assignment may be TRBD1 or TRBD2 (5 bases each). This CDR3 is built from 14 residues. Trimming took off 8 bases at V and 0 bases at J, with 10 bases between the two ends. Germline-derived CDR1 and CDR2 are MRHNA and SNTAGT. CDR3 sequence reads: CASGRDPNTGELFF. DNA for the CDR3: TGTGCCAGCGGTAGGGACCCGAACACCGGGGAGCTGTTTTTT.

V usage is TRBV5-1 and J usage is TRBJ2-1; D possibly corresponds to TRBD1 (6 bases). V was trimmed by 5 bases and J by 6 bases, leaving 15 bases between them. The germline V gene encodes CDR1 SGHRS and CDR2 YFSETQ. The CDR3 has 14 amino acids. CDR3 sequence: CASSYYTGPNEQFF. The CDR3 DNA follows: TGCGCCAGCAGTTATTATACAGGGCCCAATGAGCAGTTCTTC.

The chain links TRBV29-1 to TRBJ2-7; the D call may be TRBD1 or TRBD2 (6 bases each). Germline values: CDR1 SQVTM, CDR2 ANQGSEA. This CDR3 comprises 12 residues. The ends were cut back, 1 base at V and 5 bases at J, with 9 bases in the middle. The CDR3 DNA reads TGCAGCGTTGAAGCGGGGGCTGACGAGCAGTACTTC. Protein: CSVEAGADEQYF.

The gene calls are TRBV6-1 and TRBJ1-5; TRBD1 might be the D (6 bases). Germline lookup yields CDR1 MNHNS and CDR2 SASEGT. The CDR3 runs 14 residues. Trimming took 6 bases from V and 6 from J, leaving 15 bases between them. The CDR3 sequence: CASSGMTGGQPQHF. Written as DNA, the CDR3 is TGTGCCAGCAGCGGGATGACAGGAGGTCAGCCCCAGCATTTT.

V is TRBV28 and J is TRBJ1-1, with D tentatively TRBD1 (6 bases). Germline CDR1 is MDHEN and CDR2 is SYDVKM. This CDR3 comprises 14 residues. Trimming cost V 5 bases and J 0 bases, with 10 bases left between them. The CDR3 spells CASSITGMNTEAFF. DNA for the CDR3: TGTGCCAGCAGTATTACAGGGATGAACACTGAAGCTTTCTTT.

This clone has only a few counts. The chain couples TRBV2 to TRBJ1-5; 7 nucleotides line up with TRBD1. The CDR3 has 15 amino acids. Germline V CDR1 and CDR2: SNHLY, FYNNEI. With 4 bases clipped from V and 4 bases from J, the junction kept 7 bases outside the gene matches. The DNA for the CDR3 is TGTGCCAGCAGTGGACGACAGGGTCAAAATCAGCCCCAGCATTTT. This translates into CASSGRQGQNQPQHF.

CDR3 protein: CASSSGLAGGPGTGELFF. CDR3 nucleotide sequence: TGTGCCAGCAGCTCGGGACTAGCGGGGGGGCCTGGCACCGGGGAGCTGTTTTTT. This chain links TRBV7-9 with TRBJ2-2, with 16 bases aligning to TRBD2. The CDR3 totals 18 residues. The trim removed 4 bases at V and 4 bases at J, leaving 6 bases unmatched. The germline V gene has CDR1 SEHNR and CDR2 FQNEAQ (reference sequence).

CDR3 in amino acids: CASEQTSYNEQFF. The DNA for the CDR3 is TGTGCCAGCGAACAGACTTCCTACAATGAGCAGTTCTTC. The chain has TRBV7-9 and TRBJ2-1, with D hard to call. V was cut by 8 bases and J by 1 base, with 9 bases left in between. The CDR3 is made up of 13 amino acids. Per the germline V gene, CDR1 is SEHNR and CDR2 is FQNEAQ (reference sequence).

The V gene is TRBV12-2, the J gene TRBJ2-7; TRBD1, the table's D call, was not compared with the DNA. TRBV12-2 is tagged as a pseudogene. The CDR3 has 15 residues. CDR3 bases: TGTGCAAGTCGCTTAGGCCCCAGTTATCCCTACGAGCAGTACTTC. It encodes CASRLGPSYPYEQYF.